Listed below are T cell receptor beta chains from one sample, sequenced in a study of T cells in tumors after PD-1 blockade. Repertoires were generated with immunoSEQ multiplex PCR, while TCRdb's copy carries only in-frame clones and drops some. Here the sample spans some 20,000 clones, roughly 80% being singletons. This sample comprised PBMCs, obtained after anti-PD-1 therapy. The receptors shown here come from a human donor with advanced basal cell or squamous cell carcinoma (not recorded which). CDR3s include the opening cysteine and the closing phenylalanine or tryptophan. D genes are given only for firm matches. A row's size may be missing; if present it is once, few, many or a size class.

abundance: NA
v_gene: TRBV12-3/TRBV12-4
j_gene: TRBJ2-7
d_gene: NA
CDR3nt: TGTGCCAGCAGCCTCGACCTCATCTTCGGGACATACTTC
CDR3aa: CASSLDLIFGTYF

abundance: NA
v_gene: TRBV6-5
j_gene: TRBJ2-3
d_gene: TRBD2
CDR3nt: TGTGCCAGCAGTTACTTGGGGGGGGAAGGAGATACGCAGTATTTT
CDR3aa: CASSYLGGEGDTQYF

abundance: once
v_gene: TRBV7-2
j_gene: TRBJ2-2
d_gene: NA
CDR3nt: TGTGCCAGCAGCTTAGATTCAGTTGGAACGAACACCGGGGAGCTGTTTTTT
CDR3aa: CASSLDSVGTNTGELFF

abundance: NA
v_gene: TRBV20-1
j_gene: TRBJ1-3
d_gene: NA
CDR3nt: TGCAGTGCTAGTCCAGGGCAGTATGGAAACACCATATATTTT
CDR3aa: CSASPGQYGNTIYF

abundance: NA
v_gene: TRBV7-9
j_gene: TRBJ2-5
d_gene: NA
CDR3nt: TGTGCCAGCAGCTTAGCAGGGTCGTACCAAGAGACCCAGTACTTC
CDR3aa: CASSLAGSYQETQYF

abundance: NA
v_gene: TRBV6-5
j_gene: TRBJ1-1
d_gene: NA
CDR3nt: TGTGCCAGCAGTTACTCCTTTGGGGGAGGGAGCACTGAAGCTTTCTTT
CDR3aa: CASSYSFGGGSTEAFF

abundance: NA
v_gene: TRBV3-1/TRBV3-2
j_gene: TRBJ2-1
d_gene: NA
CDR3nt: TGTGCCAGCAGCCAGACCGGGGCGAACAATGAGCAGTTCTTC
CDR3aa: CASSQTGANNEQFF

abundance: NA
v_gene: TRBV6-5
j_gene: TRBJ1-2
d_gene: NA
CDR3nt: TGTGCCAGCAGTTTGACCCTCCGCTATGGCTACACCTTC
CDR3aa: CASSLTLRYGYTF

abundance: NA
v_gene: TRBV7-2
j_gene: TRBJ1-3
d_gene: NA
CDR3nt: TGTGCCAGCAGCTTACGGGGCACTGGAAACACCATATATTTT
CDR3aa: CASSLRGTGNTIYF

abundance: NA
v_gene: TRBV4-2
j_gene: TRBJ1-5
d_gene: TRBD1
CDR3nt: TGTGCCAGCAGCCAAAGGGGGGACAGTTATCAGCCCCAGCATTTT
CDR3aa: CASSQRGDSYQPQHF

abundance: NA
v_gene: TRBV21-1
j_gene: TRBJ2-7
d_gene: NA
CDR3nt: TGTGCCAGCAGCGCCTTTTTGGGACAGGGTTGGGAGCAGTACTTC
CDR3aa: CASSAFLGQGWEQYF

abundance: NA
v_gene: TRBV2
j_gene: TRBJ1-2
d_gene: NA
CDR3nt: TGTGCCAGCAATCGGGGAATCGGCTATGGCTACACCTTC
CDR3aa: CASNRGIGYGYTF

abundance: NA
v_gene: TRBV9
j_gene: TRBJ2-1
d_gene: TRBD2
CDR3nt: TGTGCCAGCAGCCCCGGGGCTAGCGGGGGGGCTTTTAGGAATGAGCAGTTCTTC
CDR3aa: CASSPGASGGAFRNEQFF

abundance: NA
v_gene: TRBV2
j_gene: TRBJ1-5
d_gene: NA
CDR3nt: TGTGCCAGCAGAGACGGGAGTAGTTATCAGCCCCAGCATTTT
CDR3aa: CASRDGSSYQPQHF

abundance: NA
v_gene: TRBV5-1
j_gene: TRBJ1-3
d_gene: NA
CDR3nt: TGCGCCAGCAGCTTGGGGGCTACCTCTGGAAACACCATATATTTT
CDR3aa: CASSLGATSGNTIYF

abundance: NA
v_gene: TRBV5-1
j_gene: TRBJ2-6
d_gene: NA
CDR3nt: TGCGCCAGCAGCTTGGAAGGTAGCTCTGGGGCCAACGTCCTGACTTTC
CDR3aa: CASSLEGSSGANVLTF

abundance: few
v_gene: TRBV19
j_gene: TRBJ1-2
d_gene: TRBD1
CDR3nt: TGTGCCAGTAAGGGCCCGACAGGGGTTTATGGCTACACCTTC
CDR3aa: CASKGPTGVYGYTF

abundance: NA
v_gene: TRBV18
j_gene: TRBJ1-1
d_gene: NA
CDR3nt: TGTGCCAGCTCCGCGGACAGCGGCGCTTTCTTT
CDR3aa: CASSADSGAFF

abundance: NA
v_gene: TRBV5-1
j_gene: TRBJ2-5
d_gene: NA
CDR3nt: TGCGCCAGCAGCCGCGGGGGCAGGGAAGAGACCCAGTACTTC
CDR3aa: CASSRGGREETQYF

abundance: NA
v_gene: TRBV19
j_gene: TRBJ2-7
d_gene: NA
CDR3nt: TGTGCCAGTAGTCGGACGGCCTACTTCTCCTACGAGCAGTACTTC
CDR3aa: CASSRTAYFSYEQYF

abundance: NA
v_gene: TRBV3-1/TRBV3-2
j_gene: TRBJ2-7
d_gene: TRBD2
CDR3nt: TGTGCCAGCAGCCTCGGGACTAGCGGGGGCGCCTACGAGCAGTACTTC
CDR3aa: CASSLGTSGGAYEQYF

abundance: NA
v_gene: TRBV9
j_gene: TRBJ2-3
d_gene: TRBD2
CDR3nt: TGTGCCAGCAGCGCTAGCGGGAGAGACACAGATACGCAGTATTTT
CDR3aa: CASSASGRDTDTQYF

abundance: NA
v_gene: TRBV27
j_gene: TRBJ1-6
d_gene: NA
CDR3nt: TGTGCCAGCAGTCTCTCCTATAATTCACCCCTCCACTTT
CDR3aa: CASSLSYNSPLHF

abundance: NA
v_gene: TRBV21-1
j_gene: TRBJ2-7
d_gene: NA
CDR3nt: TGTGCCAGCAGCAAAGGCAACCGGGACACTCGTCGACCCTCCTACGAGCAGTACTTC
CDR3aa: CASSKGNRDTRRPSYEQYF

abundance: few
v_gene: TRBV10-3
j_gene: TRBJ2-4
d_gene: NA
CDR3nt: TGTGCCATCAGTGAGTCGGGGACCAAAAACATTCAGTACTTC
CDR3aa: CAISESGTKNIQYF

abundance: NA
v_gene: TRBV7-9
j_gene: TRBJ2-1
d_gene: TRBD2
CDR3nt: TGTGCCAGCAGTTTCAGGACTAGCGGGGGGGCAGATGAGCAGTTCTTC
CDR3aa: CASSFRTSGGADEQFF

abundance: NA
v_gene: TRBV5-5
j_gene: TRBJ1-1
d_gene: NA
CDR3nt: TGTGCCAGCAGTCCGATGATGAACACTGAAGCTTTCTTT
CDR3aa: CASSPMMNTEAFF

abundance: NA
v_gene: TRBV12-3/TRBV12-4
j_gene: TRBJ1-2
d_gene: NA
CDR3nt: TGTGCCAGCAGCCCGGAAGCTAACTATGGCTACACCTTC
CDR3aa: CASSPEANYGYTF

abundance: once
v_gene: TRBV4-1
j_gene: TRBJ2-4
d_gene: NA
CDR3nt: TGCGCCAGCAGCCAATTAGGTAGTGGGGCCGGAGCCAAAAACATTCAGTACTTC
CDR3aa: CASSQLGSGAGAKNIQYF

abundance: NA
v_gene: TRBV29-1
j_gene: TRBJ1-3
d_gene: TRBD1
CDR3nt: TGCAGCGTAGACGGGACAGGGGCTGGAAACACCATATATTTT
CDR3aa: CSVDGTGAGNTIYF

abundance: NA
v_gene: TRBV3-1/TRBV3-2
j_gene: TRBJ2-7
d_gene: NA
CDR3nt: TGTGCCAGCAGCCATACTGCGGGGGCGGGTGAGCAGTACTTC
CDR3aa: CASSHTAGAGEQYF